These 17 T cell receptor beta chains were sequenced from one sample in a study of T cells in tumors after PD-1 blockade. The data were produced by immunoSEQ multiplex PCR, yet TCRdb's version contains in-frame clones alone and is incomplete. The data show around 34,000 clones, roughly 73% seen once. The sequencing here drew on PBMCs, taken after anti-PD-1 treatment. The receptor source for this set is a human donor with basal cell carcinoma.

The chain joins TRBV6-5 to TRBJ1-2; possible D gene TRBD1, 6 bases. Germline V gene data show CDR1 as MNHEY and CDR2 as SVGAGI. Trimming shortened V by 9 bases and J by 1 base, and 18 bases separated the two germline ends. The CDR3 is 15 residues long. In DNA, the CDR3 is TGTGCCAGTCTCGATCCGGGACACTATAACTATGGCTACACCTTC. It codes for CASLDPGHYNYGYTF.

The chain has TRBV7-2 and TRBJ1-1, with TRBD1 matching over 7 bases. J was trimmed by 1 base and V by 5 bases; bases with no gene match: 1. The CDR3 is 13 amino acids. Germline V gene lookup returns CDR1 SGHTA and CDR2 FQGNSA. DNA for the CDR3: TGTGCCAGCAGCCGACAGGGGAACACTGAAGCTTTCTTT. Protein: CASSRQGNTEAFF.

The V and J genes are TRBV9 and TRBJ1-2, with no clear D. Trimming stripped 4 bases from V and 3 bases from J, with 10 bases between. This CDR3 is built from 13 residues. Per the germline V gene, CDR1 is SGDLS and CDR2 is YYNGEE. CDR3 in DNA: TGTGCCAGCAGCTCTAACCAGGACTATGGCTACACCTTC. Encoded protein: CASSSNQDYGYTF.

The chain links TRBV7-2 to TRBJ1-1, with D tentatively TRBD1 (5 bases). The CDR3 loop spans 13 amino acids. Germline V gene data show CDR1 as SGHTA and CDR2 as FQGNSA. V lost 7 bases, J lost 4 bases, and 13 bases lay in between. This CDR3 is CASKGRTGTEAFF. The DNA of the CDR3 is TGTGCCAGCAAGGGACGCACCGGCACTGAAGCTTTCTTT.

The V and J genes are TRBV10-1 and TRBJ2-1; 8 bases match TRBD2. The CDR3 spans 17 residues. With 6 bases clipped from V and 0 bases from J, the junction kept 10 bases outside the gene matches. Germline values: CDR1 WNHNN, CDR2 SYGVQD (reference sequence). The CDR3 DNA follows: TGCGCCAGCAGACCGGGGGGGACGCTCCGCTCCTACAATGAGCAGTTCTTC. This codes for CASRPGGTLRSYNEQFF.

The V call is TRBV29-1, the J call TRBJ2-7; the D gene could be TRBD1 or TRBD2 (6 bases each). Germline V lookup: CDR1 SQVTM, CDR2 ANQGSEA. V was shortened by 5 bases and J by 3 bases, with 14 bases between the two germline ends. The CDR3 extends over 13 amino acids. CDR3 nucleotide sequence: TGCAGCGTTAAGGGGGATAGCGGCTACGAGCAGTACTTC. As protein: CSVKGDSGYEQYF.

The chain recombines TRBV5-1 with TRBJ2-1, with 13 nucleotides matching TRBD2. This CDR3 has 13 amino acids. V gave up 8 bases and J gave up 7 bases; unmatched junction bases: 3. Germline assignment: CDR1 SGHRS and CDR2 YFSETQ. The CDR3 DNA reads TGCGCCAGTAGACTAGCGGGAGGTAATGAGCAGTTCTTC. This encodes CASRLAGGNEQFF.

The V call is TRBV4-1, the J call TRBJ2-7, with 8 bases fitting TRBD2. Germline V gene lookup returns CDR1 MGHRA and CDR2 YSYEKL. This CDR3 spans 17 amino acids. Trimming took 0 bases from V and 1 from J; bases not matched to a gene: 8. The CDR3 spells CASSQDKLAGQSYEQYF. CDR3 sequence (DNA): TGCGCCAGCAGCCAAGATAAGCTAGCGGGCCAGTCCTACGAGCAGTACTTC.

The rearrangement joins TRBV5-8 to TRBJ2-2, with TRBD2 identical over 10 bases. CDR1 is SGHTS, CDR2 YDEGEE, per germline. The CDR3 runs 16 residues. V shed 4 bases and J 2 bases; nucleotides not matched to a gene: 5. CDR3 DNA sequence: TGTGCCAGCAGCCTAGGACTAGCGGCCAACACCGGGGAGCTGTTTTTT. Protein sequence: CASSLGLAANTGELFF.

A single count supports this clone. The chain uses TRBV25-1 and TRBJ1-6; no clear D. CDR1 MGHDK and CDR2 SYGVNS come from the germline V gene. There are 14 residues in the CDR3. The V and J ends lost 10 bases and 3 bases respectively, with 13 bases between them. This CDR3 reads CATSQPIYNSPLHF. Written as DNA, the CDR3 is TGTGCCACCTCACAGCCTATCTATAATTCACCCCTCCACTTT.

The chain carries TRBV28 and TRBJ2-1; 8 bases line up with TRBD2. This CDR3 contains 15 residues. V shed 2 bases and J 5 bases; nucleotides not matched to a gene: 5. Germline lookup yields CDR1 MDHEN and CDR2 SYDVKM. This CDR3 is CASSLGSGIHNEQFF. The CDR3 DNA reads TGTGCCAGCAGTTTAGGTAGCGGGATACACAATGAGCAGTTCTTC.

This clone has a count of ten or more. This chain links TRBV28 with TRBJ1-5; no definite D call. Germline CDR1 and CDR2: MDHEN and SYDVKM. V dropped 2 bases and J dropped 0 bases, with 8 bases sitting between them. The CDR3 totals 15 residues. CDR3 residues: CASSLIGYSNQPQHF. The DNA for the CDR3 is TGTGCCAGCAGTTTAATTGGCTATAGCAATCAGCCCCAGCATTTT.

This chain links TRBV3-1 (or the pseudogene TRBV3-2) with TRBJ2-3; the D is unclear. Germline values: CDR1 LGHDT, CDR2 YNNKEL (reference sequence). Trimming shortened V by 2 bases and J by 5 bases, and 11 bases separated the two germline ends. The CDR3 has 14 amino acids. CDR3 DNA sequence: TGTGCCAGCAGCCAATCCCCCCCCCGAGATACGCAGTATTTT. It specifies CASSQSPPRDTQYF.

The CDR3 DNA reads as TGTGCCTGGAGCGAACTAGCGGACAGCCAAGAGACCCAGTACTTC. Its translation is CAWSELADSQETQYF. V is TRBV30 and J is TRBJ2-5; 8 nucleotides agree with TRBD2. Losses at the gene ends were 3 bases for V and 1 base for J; bases not matched to a gene: 7. The germline V gene has CDR1 GTSNPN and CDR2 SVGIG (reference sequence). CDR3 length equals 15 residues.

This clone appeared a single time. This chain uses TRBV6-4 with TRBJ2-3, with D unresolved. CDR1 is MRHNA, CDR2 SNTAGT, per germline. The V gene lost 4 bases and the J gene lost 0 bases, with 8 bases spanning the gap. The CDR3 consists of 14 residues. The CDR3 is CASSAGFSTDTQYF. CDR3 DNA: TGTGCCAGCAGTGCCGGGTTTAGCACAGATACGCAGTATTTT.

The chain is built from TRBV24-1 and TRBJ2-5; 9 positions agree with TRBD1. With 3 bases clipped from V and 5 bases from J, the junction kept 15 bases outside the gene matches. This CDR3 is 18 amino acids long. Germline V gene sequence: CDR1 KGHDR, CDR2 SFDVKD. This CDR3 is CATSDLGGSGTGSETQYF. For the CDR3, the DNA is TGTGCCACCAGTGATCTGGGGGGCTCCGGGACAGGGAGTGAGACCCAGTACTTC.

In its sample, this clone was seen a few times. This chain connects TRBV27 to TRBJ2-7; D gene unclear. The germline V gene encodes CDR1 MNHEY and CDR2 SMNVEV (reference sequence). This CDR3 spans 13 amino acids. V was clipped by 3 bases and J by 5 bases, with 11 bases between them. CDR3 sequence reads: CASSLYGFDEQYF. The DNA of the CDR3 is TGTGCCAGCAGTTTGTACGGTTTTGACGAGCAGTACTTC.